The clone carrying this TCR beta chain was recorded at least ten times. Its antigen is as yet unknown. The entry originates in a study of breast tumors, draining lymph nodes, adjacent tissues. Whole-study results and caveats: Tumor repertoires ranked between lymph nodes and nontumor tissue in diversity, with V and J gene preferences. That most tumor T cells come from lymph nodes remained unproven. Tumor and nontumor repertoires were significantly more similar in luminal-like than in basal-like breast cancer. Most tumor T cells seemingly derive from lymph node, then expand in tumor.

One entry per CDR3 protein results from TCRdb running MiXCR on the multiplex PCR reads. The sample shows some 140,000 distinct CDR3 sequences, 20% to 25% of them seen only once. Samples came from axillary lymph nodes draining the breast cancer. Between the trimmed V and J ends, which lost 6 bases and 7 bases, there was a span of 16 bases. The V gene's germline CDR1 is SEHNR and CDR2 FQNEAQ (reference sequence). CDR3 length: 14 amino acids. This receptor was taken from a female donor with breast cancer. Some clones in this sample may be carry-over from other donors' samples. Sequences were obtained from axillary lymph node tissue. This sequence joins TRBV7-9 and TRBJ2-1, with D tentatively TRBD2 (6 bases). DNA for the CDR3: TGTGCCAGCAGGAAGGGACTCGTCAGGAATGAGCAGTTCTTC. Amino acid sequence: CASRKGLVRNEQFF.